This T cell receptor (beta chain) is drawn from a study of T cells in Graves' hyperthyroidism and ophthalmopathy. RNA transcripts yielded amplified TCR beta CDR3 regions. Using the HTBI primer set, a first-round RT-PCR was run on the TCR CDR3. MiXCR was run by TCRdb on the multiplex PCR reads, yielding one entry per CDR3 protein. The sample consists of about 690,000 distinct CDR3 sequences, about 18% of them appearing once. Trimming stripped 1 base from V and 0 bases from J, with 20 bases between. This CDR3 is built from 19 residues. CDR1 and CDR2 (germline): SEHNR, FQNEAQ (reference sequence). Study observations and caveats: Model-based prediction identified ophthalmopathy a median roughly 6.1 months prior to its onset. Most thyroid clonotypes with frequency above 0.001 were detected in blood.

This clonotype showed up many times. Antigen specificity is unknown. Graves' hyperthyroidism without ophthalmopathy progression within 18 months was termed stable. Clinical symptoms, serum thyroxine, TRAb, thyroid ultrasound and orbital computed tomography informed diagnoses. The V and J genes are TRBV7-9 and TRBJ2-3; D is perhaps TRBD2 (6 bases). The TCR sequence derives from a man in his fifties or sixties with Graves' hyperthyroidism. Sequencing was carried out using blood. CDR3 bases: TGTGCCAGCAGCTTAGGAGGCTTTGGTGGGAGGAGAAGCACAGATACGCAGTATTTT. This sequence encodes CASSLGGFGGRRSTDTQYF.